This T cell receptor (beta chain) was captured by sequencing in a study of T-cell reconstitution after alpha-beta-depleted transplantation in children. Study-wide findings and caveats: The study reportedly traced alpha-beta T cells about two months after transplant to several hundred expanded graft clones. Some patients' high day-60 TCRbeta diversity was traced to surviving recipient T cells and thymic progenitors. The authors attributed T-cell counts and diversity one year after transplant mostly to newly produced T cells.

The CDR3 runs 14 residues. Looked up from germline, CDR1 is LGHDT and CDR2 is YNNKEL (reference sequence). V was cut by 3 bases and J by 3 bases, with 9 bases left in between. Regarding this clonotype: No antigen is known for it.

Construction of the TCRbeta library involved unique molecular identifiers. From the PCR reads, TCRdb called clonotypes with MiXCR, one entry per CDR3 protein. The table lists over 150,000 distinct CDR3 sequences, approximately 6.3% of them singletons, with roughly 6% in the top ten. This specimen consisted of PBMCs, obtained before TCRalphabeta/CD19-depleted stem cell transplant. This clonotype was obtained from a boy aged 2 to 9 with acute lymphoblastic leukemia, due to receive a stem cell transplant. The chain joins TRBV3-1 to TRBJ1-3; tentative D call: TRBD1 (5 bases). As DNA, the CDR3 is TGTGCCAGCAGCCAGGAAGGGGTTGGAAACACCATATATTTT. Translation gives CASSQEGVGNTIYF.